This TCR beta chain came from a study of CD4 T cells in relation to SARS-CoV-2 and coronaviruses (dated by TCRdb to the early 2020s). Study-level background: In the ViraFEST assay, PBMCs were cultured with antigen for roughly ten days, after which TCR beta CDR3s were sequenced to identify clonal expansions specific to the antigen. An HIV-1 Nef peptide pool or a culture without peptide was used as the negative reference condition. Using patient-derived lymphoblastoid cell lines, the shared crossreactive spike epitopes were mapped to their HLA restriction. At the level of individual TCR clonotypes, the study evaluated whether memory CD4+ T cells crossreact between the spike proteins of SARS-CoV-2 and those of common cold coronaviruses. Samples from three pre-COVID donors and the naive versus memory experiments were sequenced with the Adaptive Biotechnologies TCR-sequencing kit; other data were Illumina-based. A different, Illumina-based TCR-beta assay was used to sequence expansion assays from other donors in the study. Here is what the overall study found, with its caveats: Significantly weaker SARS-CoV-2-driven expansion was shown by crossreactive clones than by monoreactive clones, consistent with antigenic imprinting. Small numbers of patients and of tested TCRs were a limitation of the study. In about 71% of donors, memory CD4+ clonotypes turned up that crossrecognized SARS-CoV-2 and at least one common cold coronavirus spike. Pre-pandemic and post-infection samples were not both contributed by any donor, so tracing of the source of pre-existing responses was limited. Since the crossreactivity analysis centred on spike protein, crossreactivity against other viral proteins was not assessed.

The germline V gene gives CDR1 as KGHDR and CDR2 as SFDVKD. From the cysteine through the phenylalanine, the CDR3 covers 15 amino acids. The DNA shown is the 45-base CDR3, in frame from base 1. V is reduced by 1 base and J by 0 bases, leaving a spacing of 6 bases between them. Remarks on this clone: Which antigen it targets is not known. One base away there is no much larger clone; base qualities are not given.

The library was made by the immunoSEQ multiplex PCR assay. The published analysis was carried out like this. During preprocessing, nonproductive sequences were removed, along with CDR3s that did not begin with C, did not end with F or W, or were shorter than 7 amino acids. The MANAFEST web app identified antigen-specific clonotypes based on expansion compared with the reference and other culture wells. A clone counted as positive if significantly expanded in 2 of 3 replicate wells versus the reference culture at FDR below 0.05. Positive clones also required significant expansion versus all other tandem wells and an odds ratio above 5. After three terminal residues were trimmed from each end, CDR3 homology was quantified as pairwise Levenshtein distance using the stringdist R package. Not all clones reach the TCRdb copy of this immuneACCESS table, which keeps in-frame sequences only. Checked studies attribute under half of the gap to unresolved V genes and leave the rest unexplained. V and J calls and clone size are given by that table; D and trimming were obtained from the DNA. The sample contains 15,000 to 20,000 clones, almost 80% of them found a single time. The ten largest clonotypes hold roughly a fifth of the sample.

CD4+ T cells from unexposed donors were collected before the COVID-19 pandemic (2011-2018). The EasySep CD4+ T cell isolation kit was used to isolate CD4+ T cells once the cultures had run for roughly 11 days. As cell numbers permitted, CD4+ T cells from unexposed donors were tested for reactivity to SARS-CoV-2 S and N and to four common cold coronavirus spike pools. Each well held 1.5 million to 2.5 million PBMCs cultured in IMDM containing roughly 5.1% human AB serum and roughly 9.4 IU/ml IL-2. Half of the culture medium was replaced with fresh IL-2-containing medium on days 3 and 7. In general, every peptide culture condition was set up in three replicate wells. Leukapheresis product for the unexposed donors was purchased commercially. Ficoll-Paque PLUS gradient centrifugation was used to isolate PBMCs from leukapheresis product or whole blood. PBMCs were either cryopreserved at -140°C or used fresh in the expansion assay. The QIAamp Micro DNA Kit was used to extract genomic DNA from the CD4+ T cells.

The chain is encoded by TRBV24-1 joined to TRBJ1-5, and the D gene may be TRBD1, 5 bases matching. Sequencing used CD4+ T cells from PBMCs, cultured in vitro. The TCR sequence derives from a human donor in good health. The CDR3 region has the sequence CATSDFQGSNQPQHF. The nucleotides are TGTGCCACCAGTGATTTTCAGGGTAGCAATCAGCCCCAGCATTTT.